These T cell receptor beta chains were read from a single sample in a study of neoadjuvant nivolumab and ipilimumab in lung cancer. This table comes from immunoSEQ multiplex PCR, and its TCRdb copy is limited to in-frame clones, with some not included. In the table there are 44,000 or so clones, more than 85% of which are singletons. Sequenced here: blood, sampled before neoadjuvant nivolumab, alone or with ipilimumab. The receptors come from an adult with non-small cell lung cancer. Some clones in this sample may be carry-over from other donors' samples. The CDR3 runs from the conserved cysteine through the conserved F or W. The D gene is left open where the match is weak. Expanded clones are given a class, and other clones once, few, many or no size at all.

TRBJ2-1 | 15 | TRBD2 | . | TRBV11-2 | CASSRTSGSSNEQFF | TGTGCCAGCAGCCGGACTAGCGGTAGTAGCAATGAGCAGTTCTTC
TRBJ2-2 | 16 | . | . | TRBV6-5 | CASSYSTVGNTGELFF | TGTGCCAGCAGTTACTCGACGGTTGGGAACACCGGGGAGCTGTTTTTT
TRBJ2-7 | 15 | TRBD1 | . | TRBV5-5 | CASSLWTGGTYEQYF | TGTGCCAGCAGCTTGTGGACAGGGGGAACCTACGAGCAGTACTTC
TRBJ2-1 | 13 | . | . | TRBV6-6 | CASCPHTANEQFF | TGTGCCAGCTGTCCACATACTGCTAATGAGCAGTTCTTC
TRBJ2-5 | 14 | . | . | TRBV5-1 | CASSRAPGLETQYF | TGCGCCAGCAGCAGGGCCCCGGGTCTGGAGACCCAGTACTTC
TRBJ2-7 | 15 | . | . | TRBV19 | CASSSIRDPAYEQYF | TGTGCCAGTAGTTCGATCCGGGACCCCGCCTACGAGCAGTACTTC
TRBJ2-3 | 14 | TRBD2 | . | TRBV6-5 | CASRTDRDYGAQYF | TGTGCCAGCAGGACAGACCGGGACTACGGGGCGCAGTATTTT
TRBJ2-3 | 11 | . | . | TRBV20-1 | CSARPGVTQYF | TGCAGTGCTAGGCCGGGGGTTACGCAGTATTTT
TRBJ1-4 | 13 | . | . | TRBV5-1 | CASSLAGNEKLFF | TGCGCCAGCAGCTTGGCTGGTAATGAAAAACTGTTTTTT
TRBJ2-2 | 15 | TRBD2 | . | TRBV7-3 | CASSSTGGPGGELFF | TGTGCCAGCAGCTCTACGGGAGGGCCGGGCGGGGAGCTGTTTTTT
TRBJ2-2 | 15 | TRBD2 | . | TRBV5-4 | CASSLELAGRGELFF | TGTGCCAGCAGCTTGGAACTAGCGGGACGGGGGGAGCTGTTTTTT
TRBJ2-3 | 11 | . | once | TRBV6-5 | CASSYVDTQYF | TGTGCCAGCAGTTACGTAGATACGCAGTATTTT
TRBJ1-1 | 14 | . | . | TRBV30 | CAWSRTARFSEAFF | TGTGCCTGGAGTCGGACAGCCCGTTTCTCTGAAGCTTTCTTT
TRBJ2-7 | 16 | TRBD2 | . | TRBV11-2 | CASSPRRGSGSYEQYF | TGTGCCAGCAGCCCGCGGAGGGGTAGCGGGAGTTACGAGCAGTACTTC
TRBJ2-5 | 15 | . | . | TRBV18 | CASSPPVSRKETQYF | TGTGCCAGCTCACCACCGGTCTCCAGAAAAGAGACCCAGTACTTC
TRBJ1-2 | 15 | TRBD1 | . | TRBV5-8 | CASRSGPERGHGYTF | TGTGCCAGCAGATCCGGACCGGAGAGGGGGCATGGCTACACCTTC
TRBJ2-5 | 15 | . | . | TRBV7-3 | CASSQSAGLVETQYF | TGTGCCAGCAGCCAATCTGCAGGGTTGGTTGAGACCCAGTACTTC
TRBJ1-2 | 15 | . | . | TRBV6-4 | CASRPTPGGGYGYTF | TGTGCCAGCAGACCCACGCCCGGCGGGGGCTATGGCTACACCTTC
TRBJ2-5 | 15 | TRBD1 | . | TRBV7-8 | CASSLRQGAQETQYF | TGTGCCAGCAGCTTACGACAGGGGGCTCAGGAGACCCAGTACTTC
TRBJ2-6 | 17 | . | once | TRBV7-2 | CASSFGGARGGANVLTF | TGTGCCAGCAGCTTTGGCGGGGCCAGGGGGGGGGCCAACGTCCTGACTTTC
TRBJ1-5 | 16 | . | once | TRBV2 | CASSSPEKGSNQPQHF | TGTGCCAGCAGCTCCCCGGAGAAGGGGAGCAATCAGCCCCAGCATTTT
TRBJ2-3 | 15 | TRBD2 | . | TRBV5-1 | CASSPASGSGDTQYF | TGCGCCAGCAGCCCAGCTAGCGGGAGTGGAGATACGCAGTATTTT
TRBJ2-6 | 15 | . | . | TRBV5-4 | CASSPGNSGANVLTF | TGTGCCAGCAGCCCAGGGAACTCTGGGGCCAACGTCCTGACTTTC
TRBJ2-3 | 17 | TRBD2 | . | TRBV7-2 | CASSLWVSGRTADTQYF | TGTGCCAGCAGCTTATGGGTTAGCGGGAGGACAGCAGATACGCAGTATTTT
TRBJ2-3 | 16 | TRBD2 | . | TRBV5-1 | CASRFTGTSGTDTQYF | TGCGCCAGCAGGTTTACCGGGACTAGCGGCACAGATACGCAGTATTTT
TRBJ2-5 | 12 | . | . | TRBV5-1 | CASSRSQETQYF | TGCGCCAGCAGCCGTAGCCAAGAGACCCAGTACTTC
TRBJ2-7 | 14 | . | . | TRBV5-1 | CASSSLARAYEQYF | TGCGCCAGCAGCTCCTTAGCTAGGGCCTACGAGCAGTACTTC
TRBJ1-1 | 11 | . | few | TRBV20-1 | CASGPNTEAFF | TGCGCATCGGGCCCGAACACTGAAGCTTTCTTT
TRBJ1-4 | 15 | TRBD1 | . | TRBV7-2 | CASSQLGHRGEKLFF | TGTGCCAGCAGCCAGCTCGGGCACAGGGGTGAAAAACTGTTTTTT
TRBJ2-1 | 16 | TRBD2 | once | TRBV5-1 | CASSLGPSGSHNEQFF | TGCGCCAGCAGCTTGGGGCCTAGCGGGAGCCACAATGAGCAGTTCTTC
TRBJ1-2 | 15 | . | . | TRBV4-2 | CASSQEEMPGYGYTF | TGTGCCAGCAGCCAAGAGGAAATGCCGGGCTATGGCTACACCTTC
TRBJ1-2 | 14 | . | once | TRBV5-1 | CASTPGGPNYGYTF | TGCGCCAGCACCCCTGGGGGGCCTAACTATGGCTACACCTTC
TRBJ2-4 | 18 | TRBD2 | . | TRBV5-1 | CASSLEPPGRAVKNIQYF | TGCGCCAGCAGCTTGGAACCGCCTGGGAGGGCGGTCAAAAACATTCAGTACTTC
TRBJ2-3 | 12 | . | . | TRBV5-1 | CASSWSQDTQYF | TGCGCCAGCAGCTGGTCCCAAGATACGCAGTATTTT
TRBJ2-7 | 18 | TRBD2 | . | TRBV5-4 | CASSLGLAGGDFSYEQYF | TGTGCCAGCAGCTTAGGACTAGCGGGAGGGGACTTCTCCTACGAGCAGTACTTC
TRBJ2-2 | 17 | . | . | TRBV9 | CASSRRGGGPYTGELFF | TGTGCCAGCAGCAGAAGGGGGGGAGGACCTTACACCGGGGAGCTGTTTTTT
TRBJ1-2 | 14 | TRBD1 | . | TRBV5-4 | CASSLEQGDYGYTF | TGTGCCAGCAGCTTGGAACAGGGGGACTATGGCTACACCTTC
TRBJ2-2 | 13 | . | . | TRBV27 | CASREANTGELFF | TGTGCCAGCAGAGAGGCGAACACCGGGGAGCTGTTTTTT
TRBJ1-1 | 15 | . | . | TRBV18 | CASSPWSGRGTEAFF | TGTGCCAGCTCACCGTGGTCGGGTAGGGGCACTGAAGCTTTCTTT
TRBJ2-5 | 14 | . | . | TRBV5-1 | CASSLGLGGETQYF | TGCGCCAGCAGCCTAGGACTGGGGGGAGAGACCCAGTACTTC
TRBJ2-1 | 14 | . | . | TRBV30 | CAWNYLAPNNEQFF | TGTGCCTGGAACTACCTAGCTCCTAACAATGAGCAGTTCTTC
TRBJ2-6 | 16 | . | . | TRBV5-1 | CASSFAGNSGANVLTF | TGCGCCAGCAGCTTTGCAGGGAACTCTGGGGCCAACGTCCTGACTTTC
TRBJ2-7 | 14 | TRBD1 | . | TRBV5-1 | CASSYRDSMDEQYF | TGCGCCAGCAGCTACCGGGACAGTATGGACGAGCAGTACTTC
TRBJ2-7 | 15 | TRBD1 | . | TRBV9 | CASSVGARGPHEQYF | TGTGCCAGCAGCGTAGGTGCCAGGGGGCCCCACGAGCAGTACTTC
TRBJ2-4 | 18 | . | . | TRBV30 | CAWSGRGRAEARKNIQYF | TGTGCCTGGAGTGGCCGGGGGCGAGCGGAGGCCCGCAAAAACATTCAGTACTTC
TRBJ1-1 | 12 | . | . | TRBV5-1 | CASSLTGTEAFF | TGCGCCAGCAGCTTAACAGGGACTGAAGCTTTCTTT
TRBJ1-5 | 15 | . | . | TRBV7-9 | CASSLAGTLNQPQHF | TGTGCCAGCAGCTTAGCGGGGACACTCAATCAGCCCCAGCATTTT
TRBJ2-2 | 15 | . | . | TRBV11-2 | CASSSYPFPPGELFF | TGTGCCAGCAGCTCATATCCCTTCCCCCCCGGGGAGCTGTTTTTT
TRBJ1-1 | 14 | . | . | TRBV6-6 | CASSYSGGGAEAFF | TGTGCCAGCAGTTACTCCGGGGGCGGTGCTGAAGCTTTCTTT
TRBJ2-7 | 15 | TRBD1 | . | TRBV5-8 | CASSKGPGQSYEQYF | TGTGCCAGCAGCAAGGGGCCGGGACAGTCCTACGAGCAGTACTTC